These T cell receptor beta chains were read from a single sample in a study of T-cell memory formation after mild COVID-19. In TCRdb, the 5' RACE reads were re-called with MiXCR into one record per CDR3 protein. In the table there are about 180,000 distinct CDR3 sequences, 16% of which are singletons. The sequenced sample was PBMCs or a T cell subset sorted from them (not recorded which). Receptors originate from an adult woman who had mild COVID-19 (a few samples of this study predate the infection). Cell type and time point are not known. CDR3s include the opening cysteine and the closing phenylalanine or tryptophan. The D gene is left open where the match is weak. The size entry is marked missing in some rows and otherwise reads once, few, many or a size class.

v_call: TRBV3-1
cdr3_length: 15
j_call: TRBJ2-3
d_call: TRBD2
clone_size: .
cdr3_nt: TGTGCCAGCAGCATTAGCGGGGGGGGCACAGATACGCAGTATTTT
cdr3_aa: CASSISGGGTDTQYF

v_call: TRBV10-3
cdr3_length: 14
j_call: TRBJ2-7
d_call: .
clone_size: .
cdr3_nt: TGTGCCATCAGTGAGACAGGTCCTGACTACGAGCAGTACTTC
cdr3_aa: CAISETGPDYEQYF

v_call: TRBV7-2
cdr3_length: 15
j_call: TRBJ1-1
d_call: .
clone_size: .
cdr3_nt: TGTGCCAGCAGCTTTCACAGCGCGGGGAACACTGAAGCTTTCTTT
cdr3_aa: CASSFHSAGNTEAFF

v_call: TRBV7-2
cdr3_length: 13
j_call: TRBJ2-4
d_call: .
clone_size: .
cdr3_nt: TGTGCCAGCAGCTTAGCGCGGGAAGCCATTCAGTACTTC
cdr3_aa: CASSLAREAIQYF

v_call: TRBV7-8
cdr3_length: 16
j_call: TRBJ1-5
d_call: .
clone_size: .
cdr3_nt: TGTGCCAGCAGCTTAGCGGTCGGGGTTAGCAATCAGCCCCAGCATTTT
cdr3_aa: CASSLAVGVSNQPQHF

v_call: TRBV4-2
cdr3_length: 15
j_call: TRBJ2-2
d_call: TRBD1
clone_size: few
cdr3_nt: TGTGCCAGCAGCCTTCTCGCGGACAGGGCCGGGGAGCTGTTTTTT
cdr3_aa: CASSLLADRAGELFF

v_call: TRBV20-1
cdr3_length: 14
j_call: TRBJ2-3
d_call: .
clone_size: few
cdr3_nt: TGCAGTGCCCCGCCGGGACAACGCACAGATACGCAGTATTTT
cdr3_aa: CSAPPGQRTDTQYF

v_call: TRBV30
cdr3_length: 13
j_call: TRBJ1-2
d_call: .
clone_size: .
cdr3_nt: TGTGCCTGGAGCGAACAGGGAAGCTATGGCTACACCTTC
cdr3_aa: CAWSEQGSYGYTF

v_call: TRBV11-2
cdr3_length: 15
j_call: TRBJ2-1
d_call: TRBD1
clone_size: .
cdr3_nt: TGTGCCAGCAGCACCGGGACAGCTTCCTACAATGAGCAGTTCTTC
cdr3_aa: CASSTGTASYNEQFF

v_call: TRBV20-1
cdr3_length: 11
j_call: TRBJ2-1
d_call: TRBD1
clone_size: .
cdr3_nt: TGCAGTTCGACAGGGGACAATGAGCAGTTCTTC
cdr3_aa: CSSTGDNEQFF

v_call: TRBV18
cdr3_length: 15
j_call: TRBJ2-3
d_call: .
clone_size: few
cdr3_nt: TGTGCCAGCTCCTTGACTGCAACTAGCACAGATACGCAGTATTTT
cdr3_aa: CASSLTATSTDTQYF

v_call: TRBV2
cdr3_length: 12
j_call: TRBJ2-1
d_call: .
clone_size: .
cdr3_nt: TGTGCCAGCAGCCCCGGAGGCAATGAGCAGTTCTTC
cdr3_aa: CASSPGGNEQFF

v_call: TRBV20-1
cdr3_length: 14
j_call: TRBJ2-7
d_call: TRBD2
clone_size: .
cdr3_nt: TGCAGTGCTCGTCCCCCGGGACTAGATAATCAACAGTACTTC
cdr3_aa: CSARPPGLDNQQYF

v_call: TRBV3-1
cdr3_length: 16
j_call: TRBJ2-7
d_call: TRBD2
clone_size: .
cdr3_nt: TGTGCCAGCAGCCAAGCGAAAGCGGGAAGCTCCTACGAGCAGTACTTC
cdr3_aa: CASSQAKAGSSYEQYF

v_call: TRBV24-1
cdr3_length: 20
j_call: TRBJ1-2
d_call: .
clone_size: .
cdr3_nt: TGTGCCACCAGTGATTTATTTTCCCGGGACCGAGCTTGGACCAACTATGGCTACACCTTC
cdr3_aa: CATSDLFSRDRAWTNYGYTF

v_call: TRBV6-4
cdr3_length: 13
j_call: TRBJ2-3
d_call: .
clone_size: .
cdr3_nt: TGTGCCAGCAGTGAAGGATCAGGGGATACGCAGTATTTT
cdr3_aa: CASSEGSGDTQYF

v_call: TRBV11-2
cdr3_length: 14
j_call: TRBJ1-1
d_call: .
clone_size: once
cdr3_nt: TGTGCCAGCAGCTCGCTCAGGGGAGGCACTGAAGCTTTCTTT
cdr3_aa: CASSSLRGGTEAFF